This T cell receptor (beta chain) comes out of a study of early T cells in non-severe SARS-CoV-2 infection. Study as a whole: Unsorted whole blood bulk RNA was sequenced, with unpaired chains. The study, taken as a whole, reports: Anti-spike CD8 responses were favored in VDJdb matching, and private and CD4 specificities were missed.

Germline values: CDR1 MDHEN, CDR2 SYDVKM. The length of the CDR3 is 13 residues. The V end lost 6 bases, the J end lost 0 bases, and 9 bases lay between the germline ends. The TCR library protocol attached unique molecular identifiers to the individual cDNA molecules. TCRdb re-derived calls from the 5' RACE reads in MiXCR, one entry per CDR3 protein. The table shows about 35,000 distinct CDR3 sequences, with 5% to 5.5% occurring only once. The table lists this clonotype with many counts. Its antigen is undetermined. This sequence was found in an adult who was a healthcare worker with PCR-confirmed SARS-CoV-2 infection or an uninfected control (not recorded which). Specimen: whole blood, collected at baseline. The chain carries TRBV28 and TRBJ2-7; D is ambiguous. CDR3 bases: TGTGCCAGCAGCCCAACTCGCTCCTACGAGCAGTACTTC. Protein: CASSPTRSYEQYF. The whole variable domain, filled in from reference TRBV28 and TRBJ2-7, reads DVKVTQSSRYLVKRTGEKVFLECVQDMDHENMFWYRQDPGLGLRLIYFSYDVKMKEKGDIPEGYSVSREKKERFSLILESASTNQTSMYLCASSPTRSYEQYFGPGTRLTVT.